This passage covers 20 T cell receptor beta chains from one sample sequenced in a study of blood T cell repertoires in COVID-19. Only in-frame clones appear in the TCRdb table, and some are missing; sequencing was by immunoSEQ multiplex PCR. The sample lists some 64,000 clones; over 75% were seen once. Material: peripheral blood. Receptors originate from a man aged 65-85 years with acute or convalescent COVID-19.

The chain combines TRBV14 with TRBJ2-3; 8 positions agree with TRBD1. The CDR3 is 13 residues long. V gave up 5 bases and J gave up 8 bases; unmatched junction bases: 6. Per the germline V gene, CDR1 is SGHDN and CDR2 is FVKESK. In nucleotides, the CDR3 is TGTGCCAGCAGCTCCCGGACAGGGCGTACGCAGTATTTT. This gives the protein CASSSRTGRTQYF. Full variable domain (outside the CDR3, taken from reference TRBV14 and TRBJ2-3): EAGVTQFPSHSVIEKGQTVTLRCDPISGHDNLYWYRRVMGKEIKFLLHFVKESKQDESGMPNNRFLAERTGGTYSTLKVQPAELEDSGVYFCASSSRTGRTQYFGPGTRLTVL.

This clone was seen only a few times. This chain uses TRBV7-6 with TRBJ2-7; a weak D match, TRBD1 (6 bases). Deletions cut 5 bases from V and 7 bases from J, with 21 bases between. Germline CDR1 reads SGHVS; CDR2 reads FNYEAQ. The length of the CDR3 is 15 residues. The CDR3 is CASSPTGASPGEQYF. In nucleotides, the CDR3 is TGTGCCAGCAGCCCGACAGGAGCGAGCCCTGGGGAGCAGTACTTC. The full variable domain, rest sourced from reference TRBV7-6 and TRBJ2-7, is GAGVSQSPRYKVTKRGQDVALRCDPISGHVSLYWYRQALGQGPEFLTYFNYEAQQDKSGLPNDRFSAERPEGSISTLTIQRTEQRDSAMYRCASSPTGASPGEQYFGPGTRLTVT.

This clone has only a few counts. CDR3 in DNA: TGTGCCAGCAGCTTGGGGGGAAGGGGGTCCTACGAGCAGTACTTC. This codes for CASSLGGRGSYEQYF. The chain recombines TRBV5-6 with TRBJ2-7; TRBD1 might be the D (6 bases). Germline V lookup: CDR1 SGHDT, CDR2 YYEEEE. This CDR3 contains 15 residues. Trimming shortened V by 0 bases and J by 1 base, and 11 bases separated the two germline ends.

The CDR3 DNA reads as TGTGCCAGCAGCCAAAGCCGGTCCGGGGAGCTGTTTTTT. Translation gives CASSQSRSGELFF. The V and J genes are TRBV14 and TRBJ2-2, with D unclear. The CDR3 is 13 residues long. V gave up 2 bases and J gave up 6 bases, with 7 bases separating them. The V gene's germline CDR1 is SGHDN and CDR2 FVKESK.

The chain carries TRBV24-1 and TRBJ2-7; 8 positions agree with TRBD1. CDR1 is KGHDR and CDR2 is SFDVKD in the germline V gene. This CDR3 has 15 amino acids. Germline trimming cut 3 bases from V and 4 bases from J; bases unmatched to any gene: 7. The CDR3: CATSDTGTGGYEQYF. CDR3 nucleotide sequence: TGTGCCACCAGTGATACCGGGACAGGAGGGTACGAGCAGTACTTC.

The CDR3 protein is CASSRGLAGYNEQFF. As DNA, the CDR3 is TGTGCCAGTAGCCGAGGACTAGCGGGATACAATGAGCAGTTCTTC. The genes are TRBV19 and TRBJ2-1; TRBD2 aligns across 12 bases. This CDR3 is built from 15 residues. The ends lost 6 bases at V and 4 bases at J; junction bases unmatched: 4. The V gene's germline CDR1 is LNHDA and CDR2 SQIVND (reference sequence).

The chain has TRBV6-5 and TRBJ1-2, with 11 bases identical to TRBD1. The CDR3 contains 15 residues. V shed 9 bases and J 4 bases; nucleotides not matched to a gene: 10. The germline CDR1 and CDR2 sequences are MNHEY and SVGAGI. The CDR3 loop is CASRTGGQTAYGYTF. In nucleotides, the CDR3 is TGTGCCAGTAGGACAGGGGGCCAAACCGCCTATGGCTACACCTTC.

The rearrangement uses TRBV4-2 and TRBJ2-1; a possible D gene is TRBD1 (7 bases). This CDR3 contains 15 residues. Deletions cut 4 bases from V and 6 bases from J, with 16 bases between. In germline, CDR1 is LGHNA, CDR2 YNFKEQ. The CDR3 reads CASSLRRGPSNEQFF. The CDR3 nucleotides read TGTGCCAGCAGCCTCCGGAGGGGGCCGTCCAATGAGCAGTTCTTC.

The CDR3 spells CASSSGTGSTDTQYF. In nucleotides, the CDR3 is TGTGCCAGCAGCTCTGGGACAGGGAGCACAGATACGCAGTATTTT. The rearrangement uses TRBV7-9 and TRBJ2-3, with TRBD1 identical over 9 bases. V shed 4 bases and J 0 bases; nucleotides not matched to a gene: 2. Per germline, CDR1 SEHNR and CDR2 FQNEAQ (reference sequence). The CDR3 contains 15 residues.

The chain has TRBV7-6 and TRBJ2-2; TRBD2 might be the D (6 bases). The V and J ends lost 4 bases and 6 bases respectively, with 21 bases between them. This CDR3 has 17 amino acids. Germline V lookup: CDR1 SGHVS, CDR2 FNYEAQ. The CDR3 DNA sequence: TGTGCCAGCAGCTCACCTTCACCAACTAGCCACTCCGGGGAGCTGTTTTTT. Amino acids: CASSSPSPTSHSGELFF.

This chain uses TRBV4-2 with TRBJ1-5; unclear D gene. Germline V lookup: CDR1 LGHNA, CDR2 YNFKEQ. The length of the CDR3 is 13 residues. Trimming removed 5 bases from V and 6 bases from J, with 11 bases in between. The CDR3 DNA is TGTGCCAGCAGCTCCAGCGGGGTTCAGCCCCAGCATTTT. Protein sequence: CASSSSGVQPQHF.

The CDR3 here is CASSLGRLGEQYF. The CDR3 DNA reads TGTGCCAGCAGCTTAGGCAGGTTGGGCGAGCAGTACTTC. V usage is TRBV7-8 and J usage is TRBJ2-7; D is ambiguous. In germline, CDR1 is SGHVS, CDR2 FQNEAQ. The CDR3 spans 13 residues. The V and J ends lost 1 base and 6 bases respectively, with 10 bases between them.

CDR3 residues: CASSEYPGNSPLHF. In DNA form, the CDR3 reads TGTGCCAGCAGTGAATATCCAGGGAATTCACCCCTCCACTTT. The V call is TRBV25-1, the J call TRBJ1-6; TRBD1 might be the D (5 bases). The CDR3 is made up of 14 amino acids. The germline V and J ends were trimmed by 0 bases and 7 bases, with 7 bases remaining between them. CDR1 and CDR2 (germline): MGHDK, SYGVNS.

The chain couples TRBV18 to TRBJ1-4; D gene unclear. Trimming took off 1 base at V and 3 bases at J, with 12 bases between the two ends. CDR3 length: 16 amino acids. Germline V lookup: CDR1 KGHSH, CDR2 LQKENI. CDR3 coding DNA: TGTGCCAGCTCACCACGCTACGGGGAAGCTAATGAAAAACTGTTTTTT. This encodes CASSPRYGEANEKLFF.

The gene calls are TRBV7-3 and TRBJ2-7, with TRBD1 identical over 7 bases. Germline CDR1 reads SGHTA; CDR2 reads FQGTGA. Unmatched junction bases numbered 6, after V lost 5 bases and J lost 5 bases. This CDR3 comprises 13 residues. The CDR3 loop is CASSVDRDHEQYF. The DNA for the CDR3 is TGTGCCAGCAGCGTCGACAGGGACCACGAGCAGTACTTC.

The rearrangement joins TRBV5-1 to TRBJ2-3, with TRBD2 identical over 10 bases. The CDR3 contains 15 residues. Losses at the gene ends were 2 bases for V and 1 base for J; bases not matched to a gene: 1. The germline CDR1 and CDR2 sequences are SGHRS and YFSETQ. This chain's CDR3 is CASSFGTSGTDTQYF. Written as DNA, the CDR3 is TGCGCCAGCAGCTTCGGGACTAGCGGCACAGATACGCAGTATTTT. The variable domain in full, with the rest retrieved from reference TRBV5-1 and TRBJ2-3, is KAGVTQTPRYLIKTRGQQVTLSCSPISGHRSVSWYQQTPGQGLQFLFEYFSETQRNKGNFPGRFSGRQFSNSRSEMNVSTLELGDSALYLCASSFGTSGTDTQYFGPGTRLTVL.

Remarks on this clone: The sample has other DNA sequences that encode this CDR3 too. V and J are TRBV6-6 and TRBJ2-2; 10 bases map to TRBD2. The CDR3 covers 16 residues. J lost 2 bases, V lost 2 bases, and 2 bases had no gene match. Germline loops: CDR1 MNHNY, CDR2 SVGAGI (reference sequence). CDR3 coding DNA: TGTGCCAGCAGTTACAGCGGGGGGGGCAACACCGGGGAGCTGTTTTTT. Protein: CASSYSGGGNTGELFF.

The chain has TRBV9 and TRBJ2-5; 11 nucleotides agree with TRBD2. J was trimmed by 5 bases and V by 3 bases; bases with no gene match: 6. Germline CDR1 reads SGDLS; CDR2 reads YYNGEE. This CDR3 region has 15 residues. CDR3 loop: CASSALAGGPETQYF. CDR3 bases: TGTGCCAGCAGCGCGTTAGCGGGGGGGCCTGAGACCCAGTACTTC.

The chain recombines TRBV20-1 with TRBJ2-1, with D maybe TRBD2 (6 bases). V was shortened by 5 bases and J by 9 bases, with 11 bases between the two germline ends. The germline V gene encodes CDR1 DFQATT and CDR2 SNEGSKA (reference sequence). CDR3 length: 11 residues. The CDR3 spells CSAPAGLEQFF. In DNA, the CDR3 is TGCAGTGCTCCAGCGGGCCTTGAGCAGTTCTTC.

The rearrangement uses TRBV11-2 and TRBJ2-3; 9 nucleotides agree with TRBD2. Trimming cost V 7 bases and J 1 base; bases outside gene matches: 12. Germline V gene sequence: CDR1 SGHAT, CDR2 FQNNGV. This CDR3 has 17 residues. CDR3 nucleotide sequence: TGTGCCAGCACCCCCAGGCGGGGGGGCCACGGCACAGATACGCAGTATTTT. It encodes CASTPRRGGHGTDTQYF.